This entry lists 8 T cell receptor beta chains sequenced from one sample in a study of blood T cell repertoires in COVID-19. TCRdb keeps only in-frame clones here, not all; method: immunoSEQ multiplex PCR. The table lists some 75,000 clones, 90% of them singletons. Sequenced input: peripheral blood. The receptors originated from a human donor in a cohort sampled during active COVID-19.

CDR3 DNA: TGCGCCAGCAGCTTGGCAGCGGGAGGGGCCTACAATGAGCAGTTCTTC. It translates to CASSLAAGGAYNEQFF. The chain has TRBV5-1 and TRBJ2-1; 10 bases align to TRBD2. Germline V gives CDR1 SGHRS, CDR2 YFSETQ. The ends lost 0 bases at V and 2 bases at J; junction bases unmatched: 2. The CDR3 has 16 residues.

The J gene is TRBJ1-6, the V gene TRBV9, with no clear D. Germline V gene lookup returns CDR1 SGDLS and CDR2 YYNGEE. The CDR3 has 14 amino acids. The ends were cut back, 0 bases at V and 7 bases at J, with 8 bases in the middle. CDR3 DNA: TGTGCCAGCAGCGTAGCTACGTCGAATTCACCCCTCCACTTT. This translates into CASSVATSNSPLHF.

This clone was picked up one time. This chain connects TRBV5-1 to TRBJ1-1; D is undetermined. Germline-derived CDR1 and CDR2 are SGHRS and YFSETQ. This CDR3 is built from 14 residues. The V and J ends lost 4 bases and 5 bases respectively, with 15 bases between them. The CDR3 sequence: CASSSLDGGTEAFF. For the CDR3, the DNA is TGCGCCAGCAGCAGCTTGGACGGAGGGACTGAAGCTTTCTTT.

This clone was detected only once. The chain recombines TRBV11-3 with TRBJ2-3; D unresolved. The CDR3 has 13 residues. Trimming left V 5 bases short and J 0 bases short, with 6 bases between. Germline CDR1 reads SGHNT; CDR2 reads YENEEA. DNA of the CDR3: TGTGCCAGCAGCCCACATAGCACAGATACGCAGTATTTT. This sequence encodes CASSPHSTDTQYF.

The rearrangement uses TRBV19 and TRBJ1-5; D might be TRBD1 (5 bases). This CDR3 is built from 13 residues. Germline CDR1 and CDR2: LNHDA and SQIVND (reference sequence). V lost 3 bases, J lost 7 bases, and 10 bases lay in between. The CDR3 nucleotides are TGTGCCAGTAGTATCCAGGGCGGCCAGCCCCAGCATTTT. Its protein product is CASSIQGGQPQHF.

The gene calls are TRBV7-8 and TRBJ2-1; D ambiguous. The germline CDR1 and CDR2 sequences are SGHVS and FQNEAQ. This CDR3 region has 17 residues. Trimming left V 1 base short and J 8 bases short, with 21 bases between. CDR3 residues: CASSLGLGAKDEDEQFF. The CDR3 DNA reads TGTGCCAGCAGCTTAGGGCTAGGCGCCAAAGATGAGGATGAGCAGTTCTTC.

The chain carries TRBV4-2 and TRBJ1-5, with TRBD1 identical over 8 bases. The V gene's germline CDR1 is LGHNA and CDR2 YNFKEQ. Unmatched junction bases numbered 5, after V lost 3 bases and J lost 7 bases. The CDR3 covers 14 residues. The CDR3 loop reads CASSQHTGGQPQHF. Here the CDR3 DNA reads TGTGCCAGCAGCCAGCATACAGGGGGGCAGCCCCAGCATTTT.

The chain recombines TRBV5-4 with TRBJ2-1, with a weak D call TRBD2 (5 bases). Trimming removed 2 bases from V and 5 bases from J, with 11 bases in between. Germline CDR1 is SGHNT and CDR2 is YYREEE (reference sequence). CDR3 length: 14 amino acids. In DNA, the CDR3 is TGTGCCAGCAGCTTCCCGACTATTCACAATGAGCAGTTCTTC. Its translation: CASSFPTIHNEQFF.